The T cell receptor beta chain described here comes from a study of shared clonotypes between healthy human individuals. V was trimmed by 6 bases and J by 4 bases, leaving 17 bases between them. The CDR3 length is 15 residues. Germline assignment: CDR1 SGHRS and CDR2 YFSETQ. Measured with immunoSEQ multiplex PCR; TCRdb has only the in-frame clones, and not every one. This sample has around 330,000 clones; less than 85% occur once, and the top ten carry 9% to 12%. The sequence came from a man under 40 in good health. The chain has TRBV5-1 and TRBJ1-3; a possible D gene is TRBD1 (6 bases). Sequences were obtained from memory CD4+ T cells sorted from blood. The subset: CD45RA-negative fraction. For the CDR3, the DNA is TGCGCCAGCACCCTTGGGGGCCAGTCAGGAAACACCATATATTTT. Its translation: CASTLGGQSGNTIYF.